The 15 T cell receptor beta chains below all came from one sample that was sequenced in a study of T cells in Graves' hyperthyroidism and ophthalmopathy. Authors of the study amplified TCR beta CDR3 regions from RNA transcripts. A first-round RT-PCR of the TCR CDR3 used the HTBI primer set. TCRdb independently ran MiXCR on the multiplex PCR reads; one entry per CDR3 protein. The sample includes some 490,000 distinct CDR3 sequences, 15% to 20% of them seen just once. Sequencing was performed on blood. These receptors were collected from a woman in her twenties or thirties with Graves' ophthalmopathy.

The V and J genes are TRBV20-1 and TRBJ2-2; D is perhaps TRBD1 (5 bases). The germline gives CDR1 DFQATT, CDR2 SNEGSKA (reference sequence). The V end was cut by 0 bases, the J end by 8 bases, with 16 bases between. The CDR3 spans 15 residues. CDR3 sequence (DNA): TGCAGTGCTAGAGATCTGGAACAGGCGCAGGGGGAGCTGTTTTTT. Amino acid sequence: CSARDLEQAQGELFF.

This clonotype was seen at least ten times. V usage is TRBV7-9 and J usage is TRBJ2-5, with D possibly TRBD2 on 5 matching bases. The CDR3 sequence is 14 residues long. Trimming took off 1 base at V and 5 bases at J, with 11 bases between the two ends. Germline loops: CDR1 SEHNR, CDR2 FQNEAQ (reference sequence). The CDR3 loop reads CASSLDPGVETQYF. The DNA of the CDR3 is TGTGCCAGCAGCTTAGATCCCGGGGTTGAGACCCAGTACTTC.

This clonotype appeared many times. CDR3 sequence (DNA): TGTGCCTGGAGTCCTCTAGGAACCGGGGAGCTGTTTTTT. Encoded protein: CAWSPLGTGELFF. The rearrangement uses TRBV30 and TRBJ2-2; D is unclear. The germline V gene encodes CDR1 GTSNPN and CDR2 SVGIG (reference sequence). Trimming took off 2 bases at V and 5 bases at J, with 9 bases between the two ends. This CDR3 comprises 13 residues.

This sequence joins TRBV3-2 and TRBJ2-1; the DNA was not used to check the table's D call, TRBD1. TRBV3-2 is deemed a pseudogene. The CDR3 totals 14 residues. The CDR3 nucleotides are TGTGCCAGCAGCCAAGAAGGGGGCGGGGGTGAGCAGTTCTTC. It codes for CASSQEGGGGEQFF.

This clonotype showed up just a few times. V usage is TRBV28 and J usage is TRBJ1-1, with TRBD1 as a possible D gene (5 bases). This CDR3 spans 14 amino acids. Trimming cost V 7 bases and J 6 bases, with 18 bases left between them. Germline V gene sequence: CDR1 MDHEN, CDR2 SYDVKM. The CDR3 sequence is CASTLWGGRPEAFF. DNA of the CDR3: TGTGCCAGCACCTTGTGGGGGGGTAGACCTGAAGCTTTCTTT.

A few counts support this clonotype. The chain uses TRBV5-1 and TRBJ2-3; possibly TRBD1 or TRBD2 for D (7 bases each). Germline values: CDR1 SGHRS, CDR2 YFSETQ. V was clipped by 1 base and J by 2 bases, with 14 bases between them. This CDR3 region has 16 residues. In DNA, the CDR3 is TGCGCCAGCAGCTTGCCCAGGGGGGGGAACACAGATACGCAGTATTTT. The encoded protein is CASSLPRGGNTDTQYF.

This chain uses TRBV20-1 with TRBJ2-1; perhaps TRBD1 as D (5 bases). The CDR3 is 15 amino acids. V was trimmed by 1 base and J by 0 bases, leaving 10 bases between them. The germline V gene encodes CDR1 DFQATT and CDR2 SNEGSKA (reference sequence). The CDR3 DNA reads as TGCAGTGCTAGAGCCAGGGCAAGCTCCTACAATGAGCAGTTCTTC. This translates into CSARARASSYNEQFF.

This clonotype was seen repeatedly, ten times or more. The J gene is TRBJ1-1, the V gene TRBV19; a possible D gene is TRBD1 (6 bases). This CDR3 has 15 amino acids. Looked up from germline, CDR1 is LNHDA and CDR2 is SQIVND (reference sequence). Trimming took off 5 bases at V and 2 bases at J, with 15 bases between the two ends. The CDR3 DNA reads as TGTGCCAGTAGTCCCCAACGGACAGCTAACACTGAAGCTTTCTTT. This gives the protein CASSPQRTANTEAFF.

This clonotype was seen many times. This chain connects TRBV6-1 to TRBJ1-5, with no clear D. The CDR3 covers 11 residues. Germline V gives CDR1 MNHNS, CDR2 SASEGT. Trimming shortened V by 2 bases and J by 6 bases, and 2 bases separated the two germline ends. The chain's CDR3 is CASSESQPQHF. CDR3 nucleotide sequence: TGTGCCAGCAGTGAAAGTCAGCCCCAGCATTTT.

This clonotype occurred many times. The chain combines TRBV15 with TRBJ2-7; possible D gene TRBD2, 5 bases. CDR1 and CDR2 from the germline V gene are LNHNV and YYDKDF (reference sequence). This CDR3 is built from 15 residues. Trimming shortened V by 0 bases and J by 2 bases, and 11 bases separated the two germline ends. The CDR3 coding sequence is TGTGCCACCAGCAGAGAAGAGCGGCTTACCTACGAGCAGTACTTC. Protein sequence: CATSREERLTYEQYF.

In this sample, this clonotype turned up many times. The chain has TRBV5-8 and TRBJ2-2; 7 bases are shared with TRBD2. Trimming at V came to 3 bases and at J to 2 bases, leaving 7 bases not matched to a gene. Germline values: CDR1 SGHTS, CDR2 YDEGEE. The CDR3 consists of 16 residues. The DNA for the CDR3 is TGTGCCAGCAGCTGGGGAGGGACCATAAACACCGGGGAGCTGTTTTTT. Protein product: CASSWGGTINTGELFF.

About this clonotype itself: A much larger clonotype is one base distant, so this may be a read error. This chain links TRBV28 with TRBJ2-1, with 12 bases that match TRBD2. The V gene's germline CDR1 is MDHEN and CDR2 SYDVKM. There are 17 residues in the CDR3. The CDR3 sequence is CASGLYRWTSGTNEQFF. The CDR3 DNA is TGTGCCAGCGGTTTATACCGCTGGACTAGCGGGACCAATGAGCAGTTCTTC.

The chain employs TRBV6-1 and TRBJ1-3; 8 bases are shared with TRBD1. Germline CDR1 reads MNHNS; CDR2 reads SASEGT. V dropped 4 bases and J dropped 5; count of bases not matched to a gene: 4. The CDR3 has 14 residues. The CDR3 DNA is TGTGCCAGCAGTGCCTACAGGGGGAGAAACACCATATATTTT. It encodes CASSAYRGRNTIYF.

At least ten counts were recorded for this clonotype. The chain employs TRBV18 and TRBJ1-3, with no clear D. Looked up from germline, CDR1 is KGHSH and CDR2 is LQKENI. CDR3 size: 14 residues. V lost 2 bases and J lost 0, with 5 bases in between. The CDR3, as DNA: TGTGCCAGCTCACCAGGGAACTCTGGAAACACCATATATTTT. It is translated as CASSPGNSGNTIYF.

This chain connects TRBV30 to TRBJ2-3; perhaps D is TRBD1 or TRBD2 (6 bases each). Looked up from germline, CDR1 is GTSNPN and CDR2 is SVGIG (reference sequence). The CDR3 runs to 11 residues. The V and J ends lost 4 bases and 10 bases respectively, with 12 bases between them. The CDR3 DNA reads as TGTGCCTGGACGGGGGCGATGGCGCAGTATTTT. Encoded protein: CAWTGAMAQYF.